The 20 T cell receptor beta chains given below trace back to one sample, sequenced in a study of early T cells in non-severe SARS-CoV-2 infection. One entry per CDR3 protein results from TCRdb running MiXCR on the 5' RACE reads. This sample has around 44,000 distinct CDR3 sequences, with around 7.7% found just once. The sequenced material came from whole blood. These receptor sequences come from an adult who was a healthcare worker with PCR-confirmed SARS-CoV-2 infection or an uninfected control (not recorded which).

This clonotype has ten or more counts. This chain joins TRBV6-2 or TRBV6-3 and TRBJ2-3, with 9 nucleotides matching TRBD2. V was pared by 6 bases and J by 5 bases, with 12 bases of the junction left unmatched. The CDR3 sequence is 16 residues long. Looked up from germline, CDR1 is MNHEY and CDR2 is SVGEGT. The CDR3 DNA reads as TGTGCCAGCAGCCCCACCCTTCTAGCGGGAATAGATACGCAGTATTTT. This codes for CASSPTLLAGIDTQYF.

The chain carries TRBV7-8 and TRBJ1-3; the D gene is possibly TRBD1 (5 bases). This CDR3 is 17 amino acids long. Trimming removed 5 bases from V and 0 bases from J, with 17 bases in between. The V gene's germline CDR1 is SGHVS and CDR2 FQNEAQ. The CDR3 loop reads CASSHPNEGYSGNTIYF. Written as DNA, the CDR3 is TGTGCCAGCAGCCACCCAAATGAGGGGTACTCTGGAAACACCATATATTTT.

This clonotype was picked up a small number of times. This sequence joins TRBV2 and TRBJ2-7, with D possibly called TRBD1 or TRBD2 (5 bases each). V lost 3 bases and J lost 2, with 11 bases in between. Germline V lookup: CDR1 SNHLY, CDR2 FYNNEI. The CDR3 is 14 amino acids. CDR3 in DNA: TGTGCCAGCAGTGACGGTCAGGGAGCCTACGAGCAGTACTTC. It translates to CASSDGQGAYEQYF.

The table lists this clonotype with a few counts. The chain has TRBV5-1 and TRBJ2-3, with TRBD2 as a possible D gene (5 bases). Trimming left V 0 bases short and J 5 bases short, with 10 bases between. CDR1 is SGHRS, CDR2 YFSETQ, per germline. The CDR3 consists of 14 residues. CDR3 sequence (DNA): TGCGCCAGCAGCTTGGCGGGGTATGTAGATACGCAGTATTTT. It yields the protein CASSLAGYVDTQYF. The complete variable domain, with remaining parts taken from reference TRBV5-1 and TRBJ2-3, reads KAGVTQTPRYLIKTRGQQVTLSCSPISGHRSVSWYQQTPGQGLQFLFEYFSETQRNKGNFPGRFSGRQFSNSRSEMNVSTLELGDSALYLCASSLAGYVDTQYFGPGTRLTVL.

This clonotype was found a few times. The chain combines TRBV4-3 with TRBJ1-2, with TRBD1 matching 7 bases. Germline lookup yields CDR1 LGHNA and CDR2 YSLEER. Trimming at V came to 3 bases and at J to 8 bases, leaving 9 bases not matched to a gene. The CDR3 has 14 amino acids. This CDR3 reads CASSQAGQVRGYTF. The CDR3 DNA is TGCGCCAGCAGCCAGGCCGGACAGGTCCGGGGCTACACCTTC.

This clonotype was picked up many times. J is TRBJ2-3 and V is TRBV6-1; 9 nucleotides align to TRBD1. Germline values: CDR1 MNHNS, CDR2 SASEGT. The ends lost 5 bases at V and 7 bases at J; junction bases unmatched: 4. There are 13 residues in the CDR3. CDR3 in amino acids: CASSPGTGNTQYF. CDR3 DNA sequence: TGTGCCAGCAGTCCCGGGACAGGGAATACGCAGTATTTT.

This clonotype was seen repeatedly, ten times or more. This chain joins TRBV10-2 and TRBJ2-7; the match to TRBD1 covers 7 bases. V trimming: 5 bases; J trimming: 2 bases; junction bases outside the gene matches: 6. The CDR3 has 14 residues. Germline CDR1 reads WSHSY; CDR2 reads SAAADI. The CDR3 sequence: CASSYGTVAYEQYF. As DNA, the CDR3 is TGCGCCAGCAGTTACGGGACAGTCGCCTACGAGCAGTACTTC.

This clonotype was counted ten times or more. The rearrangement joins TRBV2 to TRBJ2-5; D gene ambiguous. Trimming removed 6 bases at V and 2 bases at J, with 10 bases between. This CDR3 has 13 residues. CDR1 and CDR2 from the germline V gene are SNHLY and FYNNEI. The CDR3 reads CASSIDTQETQYF. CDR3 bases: TGTGCCAGCAGCATTGACACTCAAGAGACCCAGTACTTC.

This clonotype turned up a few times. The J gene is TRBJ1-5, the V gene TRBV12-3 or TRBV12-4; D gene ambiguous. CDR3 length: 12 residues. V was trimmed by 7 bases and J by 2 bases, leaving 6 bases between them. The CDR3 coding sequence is TGTGCCAGCACGGACGGCAATCAGCCCCAGCATTTT. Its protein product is CASTDGNQPQHF.

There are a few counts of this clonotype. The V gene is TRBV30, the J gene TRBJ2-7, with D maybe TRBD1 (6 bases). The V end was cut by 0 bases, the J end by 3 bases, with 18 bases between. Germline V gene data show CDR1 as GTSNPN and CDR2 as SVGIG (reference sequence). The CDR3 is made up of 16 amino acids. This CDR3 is CAWSVLGQGLYYEQYF. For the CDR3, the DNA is TGTGCCTGGAGTGTACTTGGGCAGGGGTTGTACTACGAGCAGTACTTC.

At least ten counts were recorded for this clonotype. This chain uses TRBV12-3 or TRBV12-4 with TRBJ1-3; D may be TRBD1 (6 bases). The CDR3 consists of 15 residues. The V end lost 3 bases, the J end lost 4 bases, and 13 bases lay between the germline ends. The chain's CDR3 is CASSFNQGQGNTIYF. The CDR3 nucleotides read TGTGCCAGCAGTTTTAATCAGGGGCAAGGAAACACCATATATTTT.

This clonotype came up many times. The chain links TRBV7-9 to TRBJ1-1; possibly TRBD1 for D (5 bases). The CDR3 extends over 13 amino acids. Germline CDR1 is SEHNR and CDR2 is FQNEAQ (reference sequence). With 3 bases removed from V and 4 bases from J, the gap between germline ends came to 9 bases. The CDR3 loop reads CASSFEGRTEAFF. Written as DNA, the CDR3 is TGTGCCAGCAGCTTCGAGGGACGCACTGAAGCTTTCTTT.

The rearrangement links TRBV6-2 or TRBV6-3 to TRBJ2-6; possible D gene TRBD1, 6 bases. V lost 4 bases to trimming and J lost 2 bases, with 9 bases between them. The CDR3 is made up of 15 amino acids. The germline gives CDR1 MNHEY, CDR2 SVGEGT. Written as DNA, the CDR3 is TGTGCCAGCAGTTTACAGGGAGCTGGGGCCAACGTCCTGACTTTC. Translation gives CASSLQGAGANVLTF.

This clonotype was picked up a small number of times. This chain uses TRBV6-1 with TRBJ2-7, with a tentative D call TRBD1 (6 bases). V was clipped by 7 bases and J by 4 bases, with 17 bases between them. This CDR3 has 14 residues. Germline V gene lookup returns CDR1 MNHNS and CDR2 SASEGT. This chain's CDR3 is CASNHWGQGYEQYF. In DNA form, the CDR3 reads TGTGCCAGCAACCACTGGGGGCAGGGGTACGAGCAGTACTTC.

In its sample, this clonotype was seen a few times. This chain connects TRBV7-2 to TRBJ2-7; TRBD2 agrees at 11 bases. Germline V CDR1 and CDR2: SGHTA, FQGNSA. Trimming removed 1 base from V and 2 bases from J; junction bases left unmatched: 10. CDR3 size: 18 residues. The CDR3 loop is CASSLVHLAGGRPYEQYF. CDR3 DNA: TGTGCCAGCAGCTTAGTTCACTTAGCGGGGGGGCGCCCCTACGAGCAGTACTTC.

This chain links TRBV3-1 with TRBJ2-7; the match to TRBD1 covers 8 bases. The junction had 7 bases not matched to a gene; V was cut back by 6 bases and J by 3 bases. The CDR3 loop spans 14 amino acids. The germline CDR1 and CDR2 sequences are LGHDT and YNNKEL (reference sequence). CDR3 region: CASSRQGQVYEQYF. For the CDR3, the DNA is TGTGCCAGCAGTAGACAGGGGCAAGTCTACGAGCAGTACTTC.

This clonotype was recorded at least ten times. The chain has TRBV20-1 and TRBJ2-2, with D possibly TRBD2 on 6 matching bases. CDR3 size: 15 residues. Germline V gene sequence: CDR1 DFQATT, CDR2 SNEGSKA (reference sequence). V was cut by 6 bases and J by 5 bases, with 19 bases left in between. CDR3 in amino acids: CSARFGSRITGELFF. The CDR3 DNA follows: TGCAGTGCCAGATTCGGGAGCCGAATAACCGGGGAGCTGTTTTTT.

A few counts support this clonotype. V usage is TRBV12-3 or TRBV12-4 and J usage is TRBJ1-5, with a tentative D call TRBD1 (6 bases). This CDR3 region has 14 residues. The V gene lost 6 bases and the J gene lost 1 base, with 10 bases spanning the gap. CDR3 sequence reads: CASSGGASNQPQHF. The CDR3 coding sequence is TGTGCCAGCAGCGGGGGGGCCAGCAATCAGCCCCAGCATTTT.

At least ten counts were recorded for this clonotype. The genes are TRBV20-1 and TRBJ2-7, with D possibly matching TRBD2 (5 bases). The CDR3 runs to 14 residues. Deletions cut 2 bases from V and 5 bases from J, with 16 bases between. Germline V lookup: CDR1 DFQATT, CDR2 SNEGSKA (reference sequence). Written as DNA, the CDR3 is TGCAGTGCTAGAATCGTAGAGGCGGGTAACGAGCAGTACTTC. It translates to CSARIVEAGNEQYF.

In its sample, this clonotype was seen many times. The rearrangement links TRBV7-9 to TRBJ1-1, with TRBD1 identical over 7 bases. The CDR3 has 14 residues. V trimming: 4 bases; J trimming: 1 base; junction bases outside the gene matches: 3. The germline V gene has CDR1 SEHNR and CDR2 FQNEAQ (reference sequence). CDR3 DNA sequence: TGTGCCAGCAGCTCTACAGGGGCGAACACTGAAGCTTTCTTT. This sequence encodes CASSSTGANTEAFF.